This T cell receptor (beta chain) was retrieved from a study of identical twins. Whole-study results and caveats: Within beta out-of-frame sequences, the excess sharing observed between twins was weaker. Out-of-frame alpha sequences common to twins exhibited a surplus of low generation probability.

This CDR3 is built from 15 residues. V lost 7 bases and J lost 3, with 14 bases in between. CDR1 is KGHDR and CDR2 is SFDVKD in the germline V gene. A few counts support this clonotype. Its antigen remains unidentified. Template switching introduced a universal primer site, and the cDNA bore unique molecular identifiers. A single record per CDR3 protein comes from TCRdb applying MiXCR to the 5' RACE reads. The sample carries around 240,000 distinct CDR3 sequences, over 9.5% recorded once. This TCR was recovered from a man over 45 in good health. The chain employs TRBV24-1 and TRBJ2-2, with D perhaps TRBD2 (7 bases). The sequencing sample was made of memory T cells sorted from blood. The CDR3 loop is CATRASGQYTGELFF. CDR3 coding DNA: TGTGCCACCAGGGCTAGCGGACAGTACACCGGGGAGCTGTTTTTT.